This is a list of T cell receptor beta chains from one sample in a study of shared clonotypes between healthy human individuals. Sequencing used immunoSEQ multiplex PCR; TCRdb keeps in-frame clones, though not all of them. The repertoire has more than 1,200,000 clones, around 98.5% of them found once; the top ten carry approximately 0.4%. Material: naive CD4+ T cells sorted from blood. The receptors stem from a man younger than 40 in good health. Each CDR3 is given with its conserved first and last residue.

CDR3 protein	V gene	J gene
CASSPRLASYNEQFF	TRBV5-1	TRBJ2-1
CASSQRPSDSNQPQHF	TRBV14	TRBJ1-5
CASSSGTRSYEQYF	TRBV11-2	TRBJ2-7
CASSSSQGANEKLFF	TRBV18	TRBJ1-4
CASSLAGGPGDTQYF	TRBV5-1	TRBJ2-3
CSAPSDRNTGELFF	TRBV29-1	TRBJ2-2
CASSLETGMRLPPNEQYF	TRBV7-9	TRBJ2-7
CASSLSGLAGGPTYEQYF	TRBV7-8	TRBJ2-7
CASSLEGRDKSYEQYF	TRBV5-5	TRBJ2-7
CASSSRAALGTEAFF	TRBV7-2	TRBJ1-1
CASSLGQEDQPQHF	TRBV5-1	TRBJ1-5
CASAPPAGGGRYGYTF	TRBV9	TRBJ1-2
CASSMGSGNTIYF	TRBV11-3	TRBJ1-3
CAWSGDYEQYF	TRBV30	TRBJ2-7
CASSRQGYEQYF	TRBV7-9	TRBJ2-7
CSVYASGRTSLEQYF	TRBV29-1	TRBJ2-7
CASSQTEGTYEQYF	TRBV4-1	TRBJ2-7
CASSEDGVGTEAFF	TRBV2	TRBJ1-1
CASSVAVNSYNEQFF	TRBV9	TRBJ2-1
CASSVGAFSYEQYF	TRBV9	TRBJ2-7
CSVHGLRGNTEAFF	TRBV29-1	TRBJ1-1
CASRSPSAAFF	TRBV2	TRBJ1-1
CASSLIRGNTGELFF	TRBV28	TRBJ2-2
CASSPSWTATNEKLFF	TRBV5-6	TRBJ1-4
CARSFKAGNYTGELFF	TRBV5-3	TRBJ2-2
CASRGGGGTNEKLFF	TRBV28	TRBJ1-4
CASSIAGGPHEQYF	TRBV19	TRBJ2-7
CASSFGTGTGHGYTF	TRBV7-2	TRBJ1-2
CASRGRYPRTGANVLTF	TRBV6-9	TRBJ2-6
CASSRDTVSLYF	TRBV7-8	TRBJ2-5
CASSPRQLSSYNEQFF	TRBV18	TRBJ2-1
CASSLVPRQGTNEKLFF	TRBV5-1	TRBJ1-4
CACQGGPGANVLTF	TRBV6-5	TRBJ2-6
CASSPYIAGSGNTIYF	TRBV11-2	TRBJ1-3
CASSSGPPGSYNEQFF	TRBV7-6	TRBJ2-1
CASSVTLGQYNEQFF	TRBV9	TRBJ2-1
CASSVAPPSGPSAAFF	TRBV9	TRBJ1-1
CSGLGGMNTEAFF	TRBV29-1	TRBJ1-1
CASSPPGHSSYNEQFF	TRBV18	TRBJ2-1
CATKGKRESGEQFF	TRBV2	TRBJ2-1
CASSPGRYEQFF	TRBV18	TRBJ2-1
CASSQSGSGRLQWEQFF	TRBV10-2	TRBJ2-1
CASSEQTGGGYEQYF	TRBV10-1	TRBJ2-7
CSVEWGRGRDTQYF	TRBV29-1	TRBJ2-3
CASSLVGRETQYF	TRBV7-2	TRBJ2-5
CASSLQASNTEAFF	TRBV5-4	TRBJ1-1
CASSYSFNQPQHF	TRBV6-6	TRBJ1-5
CASSTGTASFNEQFF	TRBV7-2	TRBJ2-1
CASSLALAGGTTDTQYF	TRBV7-9	TRBJ2-3
CASSSGLAGGHNEQFF	TRBV7-9	TRBJ2-1
CASSLSPSGYTGELFF	TRBV7-7	TRBJ2-2
CASSQEAGTLNYGYTF	TRBV4-2	TRBJ1-2
CASSYSGTYNTEAFF	TRBV7-9	TRBJ1-1
CASSPQARSNQPQHF	TRBV19	TRBJ1-5
CASSHKAGEETQYF	TRBV5-1	TRBJ2-5
CASSEGTSGRAQYF	TRBV6-1	TRBJ2-3
CASSQGLAGGGEQFF	TRBV4-3	TRBJ2-1